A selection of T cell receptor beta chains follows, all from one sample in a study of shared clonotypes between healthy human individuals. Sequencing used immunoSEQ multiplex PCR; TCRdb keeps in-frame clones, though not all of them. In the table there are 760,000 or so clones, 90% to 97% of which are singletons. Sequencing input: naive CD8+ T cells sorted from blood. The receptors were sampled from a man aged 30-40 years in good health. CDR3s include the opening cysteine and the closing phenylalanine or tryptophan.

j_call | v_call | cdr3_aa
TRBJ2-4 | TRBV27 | CASSPSPTLAKNIQYF
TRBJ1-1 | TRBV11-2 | CASSARQGADTEAFF
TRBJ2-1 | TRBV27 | CASSGGGEQFF
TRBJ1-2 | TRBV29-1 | CSVPRQGPFYGYTF
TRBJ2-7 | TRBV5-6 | CASSLAFYEQYF
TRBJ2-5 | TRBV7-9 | CASSLGLGSSRETQYF
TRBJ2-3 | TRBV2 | CASTHSRGRTPDTQYF
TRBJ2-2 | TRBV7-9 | CASRETEQANTGELFF
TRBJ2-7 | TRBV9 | CASSVGDRAAYEQYF
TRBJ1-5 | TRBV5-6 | CASSLTGAQPQHF
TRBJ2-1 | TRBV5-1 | CASSLTWGEGVNEQFF
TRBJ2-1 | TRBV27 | CASSLPEELLAGEGHEQFF
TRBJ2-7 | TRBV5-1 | CASSLGQGGERFEQYF
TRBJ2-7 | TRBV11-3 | CASSAGTVDEQYF
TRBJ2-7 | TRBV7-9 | CASSSGTSGRMNVNYEQYF
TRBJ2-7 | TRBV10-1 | CASSESNEQYF
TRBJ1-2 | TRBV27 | CASSPKGDGYTF
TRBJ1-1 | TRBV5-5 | CASSLGGTRIDLNTEAFF
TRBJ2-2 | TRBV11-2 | CASSHGQGGPGELFF
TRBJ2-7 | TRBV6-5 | CASSIRDRGNEQYF
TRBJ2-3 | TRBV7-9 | CASIHRDRGSDTQYF
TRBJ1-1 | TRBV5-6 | CASSLGVGPEAFF
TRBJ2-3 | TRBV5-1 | CASSLVLAGGRDTQYF
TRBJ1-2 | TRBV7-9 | CASSPTSGSLVDYGYTF
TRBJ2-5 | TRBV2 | CASRLTGGGETQYF
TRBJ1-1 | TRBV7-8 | CASSSDRGVNTEAFF
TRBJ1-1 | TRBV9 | CASSDPGRGTEAFF
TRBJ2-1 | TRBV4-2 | CASSPSGGFTYNEQFF
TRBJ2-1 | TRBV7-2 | CASSLGLAGVEQFF
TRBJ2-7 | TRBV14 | CASSQEPPQVVSYEQYF
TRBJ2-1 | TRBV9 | CASSPPSSNEQFF
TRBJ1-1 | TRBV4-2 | CASSSMGSTEAFF
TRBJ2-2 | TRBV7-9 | CASSSLGLVVSGTGELFF
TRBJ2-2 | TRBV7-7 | CASSLALGPTGELFF
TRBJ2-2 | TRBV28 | CASSLLLAGAAGELFF
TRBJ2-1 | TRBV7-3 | CASSLTAVNEQFF
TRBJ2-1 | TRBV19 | CASSIHTPDRGFYNEQFF
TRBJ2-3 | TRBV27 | CASSTSSYADTQYF
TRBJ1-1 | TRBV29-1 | CSVHWTEKLNTEAFF
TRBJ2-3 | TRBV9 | CASSVSGITDTQYF
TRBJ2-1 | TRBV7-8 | CASIMTALIVAYNEQFF
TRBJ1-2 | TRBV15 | CATSSVTGVTEYGYTF
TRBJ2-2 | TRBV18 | CASSPPPGAISNPGELFF
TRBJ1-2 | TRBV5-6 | CASSGGRNYGYTF
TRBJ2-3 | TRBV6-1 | CASSEFGTSFSPGVEYF
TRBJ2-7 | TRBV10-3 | CAISESNWGAYEQYF
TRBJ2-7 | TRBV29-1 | CSVEAAGLGTYYEQYF
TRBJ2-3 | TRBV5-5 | CASRAVAGLTDTQYF